This entry concerns a single T cell receptor beta chain. No antigen is known for it. Just one base apart from a much larger clone, this may be a read error. This sample stems from a study of Graves' ophthalmopathy and Graves' hyperthyroidism. The overall study: Hyperthyroidism is called stable when no ophthalmopathy develops within 18 months of follow-up. Broader study findings: The study's model predicted ophthalmopathy progression at about 71% sensitivity and around 75% specificity.

Aged 18 to 65, the patients with hyperthyroidism had under 2 months' duration and were newly diagnosed. Physicians reached a diagnosis by relying on clinical symptoms, serum thyroxine, TRAb, thyroid ultrasound and orbital computed tomography. Germline V gives CDR1 ENHRY, CDR2 SYGVKD. V was clipped by 5 bases and J by 8 bases; unmatched bases: 5. The CDR3 has 12 residues. RNA transcripts were the source from which TCR beta CDR3 regions were amplified. HTBI-primed first-round RT-PCR preceded second-round multiplex PCR. TCRdb reanalysed the multiplex PCR reads using MiXCR and keeps one entry per CDR3 protein. The data hold 900,000 to 1,200,000 distinct CDR3 sequences, with 35% to 40% observed a single time.

The chain joins TRBV10-3 to TRBJ1-2; 7 nucleotides match TRBD1. Material: peripheral blood or thyroid tissue (not recorded which). This clonotype originated in an adult man with Graves' hyperthyroidism. The CDR3 nucleotides read TGTGCCATCAGTTACGGGACAGAAGGCTACACCTTC. Protein: CAISYGTEGYTF.